These T cell receptor beta chains were read from a single sample in a study of T cell responses to AZD1222 COVID-19 vaccine. The table came from immunoSEQ multiplex PCR; TCRdb's copy has only in-frame clones and leaves some out. There are 110,000 to 150,000 clones in the sample; about 92% occur only once, and less than 3.5% lies in the top ten. Sample: peripheral blood, taken 28 days after the second AZD1222 dose. All receptors derive from an adult who received the AZD1222 COVID-19 vaccine. Each CDR3 is given with its conserved first and last residue. A D gene is named only where the DNA matches it firmly. Rows give clone size only sometimes, using once, few, many, or a class for an expanded clone.

v_call	clone_size	d_call	j_call	cdr3_aa	cdr3_nt
TRBV18	.	TRBD2	TRBJ2-3	CASSPEAGTGTDTQYF	TGTGCCAGCTCACCTGAAGCGGGAACTGGCACAGATACGCAGTATTTT
TRBV7-2	once	TRBD2	TRBJ2-3	CASSLGLVESQYF	TGTGCCAGCAGCTTGGGACTAGTTGAATCGCAGTATTTT
TRBV27	once	.	TRBJ2-1	CASSPYPYNEQFF	TGTGCCAGCAGTCCCTATCCCTACAATGAGCAGTTCTTC
TRBV5-1	.	TRBD1	TRBJ2-7	CASSLRTGGDEQYF	TGCGCCAGCAGCTTGCGGACAGGGGGCGACGAGCAGTACTTC
TRBV29-1	.	.	TRBJ2-7	CSVRDGPYEQYF	TGCAGCGTGAGGGACGGACCCTACGAGCAGTACTTC
TRBV30	.	.	TRBJ2-1	CAWTLRSSYNEQFF	TGTGCCTGGACCCTCCGCAGCTCCTACAATGAGCAGTTCTTC
TRBV7-9	.	.	TRBJ2-3	CASSLVKNTDTQYF	TGTGCCAGCAGCTTAGTGAAGAACACAGATACGCAGTATTTT
TRBV6-6	.	TRBD1	TRBJ2-6	CASSPQGAVAGANVLTF	TGTGCCAGCAGTCCACAGGGGGCGGTCGCTGGGGCCAACGTCCTGACTTTC
TRBV29-1	.	TRBD2	TRBJ2-7	CSVEESGLAGFEQYF	TGCAGCGTTGAAGAATCAGGACTAGCGGGATTCGAGCAGTACTTC
TRBV9	.	.	TRBJ2-3	CASSVTGLPDTQYF	TGTGCCAGCAGCGTTACAGGGTTACCAGATACGCAGTATTTT
TRBV6-2/TRBV6-3	.	TRBD2	TRBJ2-1	CASSPSGTSGRNEQFF	TGTGCCAGCAGTCCGTCCGGGACTAGCGGGAGAAATGAGCAGTTCTTC
TRBV4-3	.	.	TRBJ1-2	CASSQDSPGVNYGYTF	TGCGCCAGCAGCCAAGATAGCCCAGGGGTTAACTATGGCTACACCTTC
TRBV28	once	.	TRBJ2-7	CASSLGFGLYEQYF	TGTGCCAGCAGTTTAGGATTTGGGCTCTACGAGCAGTACTTC
TRBV5-5	.	TRBD2	TRBJ2-7	CASSLVGGAYEQYF	TGTGCCAGCAGCTTGGTTGGGGGGGCCTACGAGCAGTACTTC
TRBV30	.	.	TRBJ1-2	CAWSVGGMGYTF	TGTGCCTGGAGTGTAGGGGGTATGGGCTACACCTTC
TRBV14	once	.	TRBJ2-3	CASSQGLNKKPTSTDTQYF	TGTGCCAGCAGCCAAGGTTTGAATAAGAAACCTACTAGCACAGATACGCAGTATTTT
TRBV6-4	.	.	TRBJ2-1	CASSDRLYNEQFF	TGTGCCAGCAGTGACCGACTCTACAATGAGCAGTTCTTC
TRBV28	.	TRBD1	TRBJ2-6	CASSLTGLNLKGANVLTF	TGTGCCAGCAGTCTGACAGGGTTGAACCTGAAAGGGGCCAACGTCCTGACTTTC
TRBV6-2/TRBV6-3	.	.	TRBJ2-7	CASSYAPHGGRLRGEQYF	TGTGCCAGCAGTTACGCTCCCCATGGGGGGCGGCTTCGCGGGGAGCAGTACTTC
TRBV30	.	.	TRBJ2-1	CAWSAVNEQFF	TGTGCCTGGAGTGCGGTCAATGAGCAGTTCTTC
TRBV7-2	once	.	TRBJ1-1	CASSLARQNTEAFF	TGTGCCAGCAGCTTAGCACGGCAAAACACTGAAGCTTTCTTT
TRBV5-1	once	.	TRBJ2-7	CASSSASPYEQYF	TGCGCCAGCAGCTCTGCGAGCCCCTACGAGCAGTACTTC
TRBV27	.	TRBD1	TRBJ1-6	CASRKGQGHSPLHF	TGTGCCAGCAGAAAGGGACAGGGGCACTCACCCCTCCACTTT
TRBV6-2/TRBV6-3	.	.	TRBJ2-1	CASSYRANEQFF	TGTGCCAGCAGTTACCGGGCCAATGAGCAGTTCTTC
TRBV9	.	TRBD2	TRBJ2-3	CASSVRGVAGNTDTQYF	TGTGCCAGCAGCGTCCGAGGGGTAGCGGGGAACACAGATACGCAGTATTTT
TRBV11-2	.	.	TRBJ1-2	CASSQGGNGYGYTF	TGTGCCAGCAGCCAAGGGGGGAACGGCTATGGCTACACCTTC